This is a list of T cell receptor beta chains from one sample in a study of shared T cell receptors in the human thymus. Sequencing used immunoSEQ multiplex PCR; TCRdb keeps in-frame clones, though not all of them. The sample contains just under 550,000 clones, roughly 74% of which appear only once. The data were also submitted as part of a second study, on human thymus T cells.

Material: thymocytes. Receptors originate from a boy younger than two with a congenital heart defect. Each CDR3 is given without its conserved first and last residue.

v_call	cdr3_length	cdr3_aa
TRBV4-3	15	ASSQGLAGVGSDTQY
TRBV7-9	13	ASSLRDNPRDEQY
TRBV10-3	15	AISESEPATRINEQF
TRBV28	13	ASGSRGPNTYGYT
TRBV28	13	ASSLFRDRDYEQY
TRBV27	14	ASSPKWRGARYEQY
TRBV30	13	AWQREGRVTGELF
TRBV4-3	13	ASSQRGTGDYGYT
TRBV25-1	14	ASSEFTPASAYEQY
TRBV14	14	ASSQGPTGGTGELF
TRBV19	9	ASSIGTTQY
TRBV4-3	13	ASSQGKRGNNEQF
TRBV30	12	AWSVGQGAETQY
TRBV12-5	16	ASGLTYFSGRALDTQY
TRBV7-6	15	ASSLPNPSGRNNEQY
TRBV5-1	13	ASSPGTSDQETQY
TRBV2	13	ASSELGQRDTEAF
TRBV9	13	ASSVGLRLGYGYT
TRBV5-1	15	ASSPGTGGPPSYGYT
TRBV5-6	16	ASSHRTGHSESNQPQH
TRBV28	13	ASSSGTGGNQPQH
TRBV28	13	ASSLRTGTLYGYT
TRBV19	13	ASSRRGKHSYEQY
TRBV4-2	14	ASSPNVPGWGNTIY
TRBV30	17	AWIQVRAGERRPKNIQY
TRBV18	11	ASSRGTDYGYT
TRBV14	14	ASSQDGVPSSYEQY
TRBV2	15	ASKSVRLRQNTGELF
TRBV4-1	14	ASSQVSSGAYNEQF
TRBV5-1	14	ASSFNPGQGAGEQF
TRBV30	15	AWNAGGTQRGDNEQF
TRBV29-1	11	SVNSGDGYGYT
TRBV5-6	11	ASSLRYSYEQY
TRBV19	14	ASSIRLAGLTDTQY
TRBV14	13	ASSHPAGTYYGYT
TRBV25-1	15	ASSPWDIGSNTGELF
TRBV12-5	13	ASGRHLGADEKLF
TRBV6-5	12	ASSDRSPSEGYT
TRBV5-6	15	ASSLARRRELCNEQF
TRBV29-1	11	SVAPERGEKLF